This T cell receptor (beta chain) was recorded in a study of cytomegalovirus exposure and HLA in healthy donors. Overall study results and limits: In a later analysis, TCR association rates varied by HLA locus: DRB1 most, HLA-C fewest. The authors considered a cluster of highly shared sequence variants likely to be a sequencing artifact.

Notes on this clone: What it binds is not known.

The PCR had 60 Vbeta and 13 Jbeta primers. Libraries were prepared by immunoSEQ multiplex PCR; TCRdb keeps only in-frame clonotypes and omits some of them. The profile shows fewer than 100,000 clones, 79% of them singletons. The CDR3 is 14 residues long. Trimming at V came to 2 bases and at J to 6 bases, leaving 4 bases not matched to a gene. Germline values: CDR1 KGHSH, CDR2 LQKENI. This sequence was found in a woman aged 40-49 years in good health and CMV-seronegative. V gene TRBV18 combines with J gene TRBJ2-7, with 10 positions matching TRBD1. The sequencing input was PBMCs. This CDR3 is CASSPSWDRGEQYF. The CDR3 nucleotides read TGTGCCAGCTCACCATCGTGGGACAGGGGCGAGCAGTACTTC.